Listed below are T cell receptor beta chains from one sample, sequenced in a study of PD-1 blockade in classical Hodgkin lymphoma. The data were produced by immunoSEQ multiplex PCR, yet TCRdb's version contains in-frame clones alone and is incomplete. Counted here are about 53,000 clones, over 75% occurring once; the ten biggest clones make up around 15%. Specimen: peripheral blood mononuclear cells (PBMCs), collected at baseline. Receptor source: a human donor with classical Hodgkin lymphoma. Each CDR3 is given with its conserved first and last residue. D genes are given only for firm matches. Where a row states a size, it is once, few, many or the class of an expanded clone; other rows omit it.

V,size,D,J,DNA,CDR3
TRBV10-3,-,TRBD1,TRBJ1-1,TGTGCCATCAGTGGTGACAGGGTAGGGGGTTTTTCGACTGAAGCTTTCTTT,CAISGDRVGGFSTEAFF
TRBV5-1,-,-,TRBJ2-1,TGCGCCAGCAGCTTGGGGGACTGGCCCTACAATGAGCAGTTCTTC,CASSLGDWPYNEQFF
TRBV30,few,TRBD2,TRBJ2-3,TGTGCCTGGAGTGCCCCCAGAGCTAGCGGGACCAGGGAGCAGTATTTT,CAWSAPRASGTREQYF
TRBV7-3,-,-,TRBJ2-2,TGTGCCAGCAGCTACTTTCCCGGGGAGCTGTTTTTT,CASSYFPGELFF
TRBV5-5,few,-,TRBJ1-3,TGTGCCAGCAGCCTGGGACGGACCCGCTCTGGAAACACCATATATTTT,CASSLGRTRSGNTIYF
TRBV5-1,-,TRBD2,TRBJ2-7,TGCGCCAGCAGCTTCACTAGCGGGAGGGCCCCACACGAGCAGTACTTC,CASSFTSGRAPHEQYF
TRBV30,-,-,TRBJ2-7,TGTGCCTGGAGTGCGGTCTATGGTGGCGAGCAGTACTTC,CAWSAVYGGEQYF
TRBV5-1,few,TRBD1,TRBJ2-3,TGCGCCAGCAGCTGGGGGACAGGGGGACCAGATACGCAGTATTTT,CASSWGTGGPDTQYF
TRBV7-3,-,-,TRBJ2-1,TGTGCCAGCAGCTCCGGCAATGAGCAGTTCTTC,CASSSGNEQFF
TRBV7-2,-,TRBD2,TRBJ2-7,TGTGCCAGCACCGCTAGCGGGGGTCTTACCTACGAGCAGTACTTC,CASTASGGLTYEQYF
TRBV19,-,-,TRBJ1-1,TGTGCCAGTAGTATTTGGGCACAGGCGACTGAAGCTTTCTTT,CASSIWAQATEAFF
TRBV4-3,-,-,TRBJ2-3,TGCGCCAGCAGCCAAGATTCTACACGCACAGATACGCAGTATTTT,CASSQDSTRTDTQYF
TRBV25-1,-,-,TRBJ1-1,TGTGCCAGCAGTGTCGGATTTACGGGCTGGGCTGAAGCTTTCTTT,CASSVGFTGWAEAFF
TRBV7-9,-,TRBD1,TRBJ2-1,TGTGCCAGCAGCTCGTGGCGGGACAGGTATTACAATGAGCAGTTCTTC,CASSSWRDRYYNEQFF
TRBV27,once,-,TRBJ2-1,TGTGCCAGCTCAGGTGGGGGAAATGAGCAGTTCTTC,CASSGGGNEQFF
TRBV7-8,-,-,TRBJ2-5,TGTGCCAGCAGCTTAGCCGGGTCCCTACAAGAGACCCAGTACTTC,CASSLAGSLQETQYF
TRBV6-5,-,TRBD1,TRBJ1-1,TGTGCCAGCAGAACCGGGACAGGAGAAACTGAAGCTTTCTTT,CASRTGTGETEAFF
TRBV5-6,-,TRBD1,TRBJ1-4,TGTGCCAGCAGCTTAACGGGACAGGGGTTTGAAAAACTGTTTTTT,CASSLTGQGFEKLFF
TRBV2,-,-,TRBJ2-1,TGTGCCAGCAGAGGGTACAATGAGCAGTTCTTC,CASRGYNEQFF
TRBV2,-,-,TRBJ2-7,TGTGCCAGCCGCAGAGTAGGGAACGAGCAGTACTTC,CASRRVGNEQYF
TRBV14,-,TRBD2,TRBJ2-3,TGTGCCAGCAGCCAAACTAGCGGGAGACTCACAGATACGCAGTATTTT,CASSQTSGRLTDTQYF
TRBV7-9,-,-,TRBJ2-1,TGTGCCAGCGGCAGGGGAAGCTCCTACAATGAGCAGTTCTTC,CASGRGSSYNEQFF
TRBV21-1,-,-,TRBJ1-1,TGTGCCAGCACCAAGGACAGAACGAACACTGAAGCTTTCTTT,CASTKDRTNTEAFF
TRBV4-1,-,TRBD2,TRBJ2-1,TGCGCCAGCAGCATTGGACTAGCGGTAATTAACAATGAGCAGTTCTTC,CASSIGLAVINNEQFF
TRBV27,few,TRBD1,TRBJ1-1,TGTGCCAGCAGTTTATCGTGGACAGGGGAAGCTTTCTTT,CASSLSWTGEAFF
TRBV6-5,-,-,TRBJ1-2,TGTGCCAGCAGCCACGGTAGGGGAAACTATGGCTACACCTTC,CASSHGRGNYGYTF
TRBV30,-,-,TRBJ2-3,TGTGCCTGGACGCGAGGGGTTAGCACAGATACGCAGTATTTT,CAWTRGVSTDTQYF
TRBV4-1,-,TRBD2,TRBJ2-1,TGCGCCAGCAGCCAAGCGGCTAGCGGGAGACCTAGCTCCTACAATGAGCAGTTCTTC,CASSQAASGRPSSYNEQFF
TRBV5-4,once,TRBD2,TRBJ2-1,TGTGCCAGCAGCTTTAGCGGGAGCTCCTACAATGAGCAGTTCTTC,CASSFSGSSYNEQFF
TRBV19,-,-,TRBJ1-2,TGTGCCAGTAGAGCGAGGGTAACTGGTTATGGCTACACCTTC,CASRARVTGYGYTF
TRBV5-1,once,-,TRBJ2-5,TGCGCCAGCAGCTCCTCAGGGGAGCAAGAGACCCAGTACTTC,CASSSSGEQETQYF
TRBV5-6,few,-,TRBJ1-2,TGTGCCAGCAGCGGCCCGGGACTAAACAACTATGGCTACACCTTC,CASSGPGLNNYGYTF
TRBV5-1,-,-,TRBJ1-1,TGCGCCAGCAGCATATTAGGTCCCGCGGCTGAAGCTTTCTTT,CASSILGPAAEAFF
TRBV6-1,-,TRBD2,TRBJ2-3,TGTGCCAGCACCGACGGACTAGGCACAGATACGCAGTATTTT,CASTDGLGTDTQYF
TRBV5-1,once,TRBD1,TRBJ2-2,TGCGCCAGCAGCCCGGGACAGTACACCGGGGAGCTGTTTTTT,CASSPGQYTGELFF
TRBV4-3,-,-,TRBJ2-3,TGCGCCAGCAGCCAGGGGACACCCGACCTCACAGATACGCAGTATTTT,CASSQGTPDLTDTQYF
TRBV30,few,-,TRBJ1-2,TGTGCCTGGAGTAGAGGACCCAGGGGCGACTATGGCTACACCTTC,CAWSRGPRGDYGYTF
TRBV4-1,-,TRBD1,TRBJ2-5,TGCGCCAGCAGCCAACCCACAGGGGGGAGGGAGACCCAGTACTTC,CASSQPTGGRETQYF
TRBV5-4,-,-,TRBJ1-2,TGTGCCAGCAGCTTGAAGGCAGAGTATGGCTACACCTTC,CASSLKAEYGYTF
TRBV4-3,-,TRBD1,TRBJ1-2,TGCGCCAGCAGCGTCCACAGGGGGCAGGAATATGGCTACACCTTC,CASSVHRGQEYGYTF
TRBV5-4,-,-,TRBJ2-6,TGTGCCAGCAGCTTTACTGGGGCCAACGTCCTGACTTTC,CASSFTGANVLTF
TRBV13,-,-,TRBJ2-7,TGTGCCAGCAGCTCCCCTACTCCTTATGAGCAGTACTTC,CASSSPTPYEQYF
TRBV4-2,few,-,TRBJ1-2,TGTGCCAGCAGCCAAGATCTGGCAGGGAGGAACTATGGCTACACCTTC,CASSQDLAGRNYGYTF
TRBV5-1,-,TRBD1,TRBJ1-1,TGCGCCAGCAGCTCCGACCCAACCGGGACAGCAAACACTGAAGCTTTCTTT,CASSSDPTGTANTEAFF